Sequencing of this T cell receptor (beta chain) was carried out in a study of blood T cells in healthy people across ages. A second roughly 6 to 11 cycle PCR used barcoded and J-beta primers. TCRdb re-called the 5' RACE reads through MiXCR, storing one row per CDR3 protein. This table has around 1,100,000 distinct CDR3 sequences, 35% to 40% appearing once. Germline loops: CDR1 SGHNT, CDR2 YYREEE (reference sequence). V was shortened by 4 bases and J by 7 bases, with 11 bases between the two germline ends. The CDR3 runs 12 residues. The chain couples TRBV5-4 to TRBJ1-1; D gene uncertain. Sequenced: blood. This TCR was recovered from a man aged 18-30 years in good health. The CDR3 DNA reads as TGTGCCAGCAGCATAGGCGAGAGTGAAGCTTTCTTT. This codes for CASSIGESEAFF.